This paragraph reports one T cell receptor beta chain. Its antigen is unknown. Profiled with immunoSEQ multiplex PCR; TCRdb holds only in-frame clones, not every one. The data contain some 1.5 million clones, under 99% of them seen just once; the ten biggest clones take up around 0.47%. Donors were healthy HIV-negative adults without recent acute infections or vaccinations. This entry is derived from a study of shared clonotypes between healthy human individuals. General observations from the study: Few donors restricted represented genetic and exposure-history diversity.

The germline V gene encodes CDR1 SGHTA and CDR2 FQGNSA. Trimming cost V 4 bases and J 4 bases, with 13 bases left between them. The CDR3 sequence is 15 residues long. The sequenced sample consisted of naive CD4+ T cells sorted from blood. The subset here: CD45RA+ positively selected. The TCR sequence derives from a man in his thirties or forties in good health. The chain recombines TRBV7-2 with TRBJ2-2; D is perhaps TRBD1 or TRBD2 (6 bases each). CDR3 sequence: CASSSTGLLTGELFF. For the CDR3, the DNA is TGTGCCAGCAGCTCGACAGGACTACTCACCGGGGAGCTGTTTTTT. Full variable domain (outside the CDR3, taken from reference TRBV7-2 and TRBJ2-2): GAGVSQSPSNKVTEKGKDVELRCDPISGHTALYWYRQSLGQGLEFLIYFQGNSAPDKSGLPSDRFSAERTGGSVSTLTIQRTQQEDSAVYLCASSSTGLLTGELFFGEGSRLTVL.